This is a list of T cell receptor beta chains from one sample in a study of blood T cell repertoires in COVID-19. The table came from immunoSEQ multiplex PCR; TCRdb's copy has only in-frame clones and leaves some out. This repertoire shows about 130,000 clones, around 89% found once; its top ten account for around 10%. Sequenced sample: peripheral blood. The receptors come from a man aged 50 to 60 with acute or convalescent COVID-19. Each CDR3 is given with its conserved first and last residue. D genes are given only for firm matches. Expanded clones are given a class, and other clones once, few, many or no size at all.

clone_size d_call j_call v_call cdr3_aa cdr3_nt
- - TRBJ1-2 TRBV6-5 CASSPRREYYGYTF TGTGCCAGCAGTCCTCGGCGGGAATACTATGGCTACACCTTC
- - TRBJ1-5 TRBV29-1 CSVPARGGSHSNQPQHF TGCAGCGTTCCCGCTCGGGGAGGGAGTCATAGCAATCAGCCCCAGCATTTT
- TRBD2 TRBJ2-2 TRBV5-1 CASSVTGTSGGELFF TGCGCCAGCAGCGTGACCGGGACTAGCGGCGGGGAGCTGTTTTTT
- TRBD2 TRBJ2-1 TRBV7-2 CASSFTSGKINEQFF TGTGCCAGCAGCTTTACTAGCGGGAAGATCAATGAGCAGTTCTTC
- - TRBJ1-6 TRBV30 CAWSRQSYNSPLHF TGTGCCTGGAGTCGACAGTCCTATAATTCACCCCTCCACTTT
few TRBD1 TRBJ1-4 TRBV5-1 CASSLQGQYNEKLFF TGCGCCAGCAGCCTCCAGGGACAGTATAATGAAAAACTGTTTTTT
- - TRBJ2-7 TRBV5-5 CASSLEGQGFDEQYF TGTGCCAGCAGCTTGGAGGGGCAGGGTTTTGACGAGCAGTACTTC
- - TRBJ2-7 TRBV2 CASSEQGRTYEQYF TGTGCCAGCAGTGAGCAGGGTAGGACCTACGAGCAGTACTTC
- TRBD1 TRBJ1-1 TRBV28 CASNPHTGVNAEAFF TGTGCCAGCAATCCTCATACAGGGGTTAACGCTGAAGCTTTCTTT
- TRBD1 TRBJ1-1 TRBV12-3/TRBV12-4 CASSGQGITEAFF TGTGCCAGCAGCGGACAGGGGATCACTGAAGCTTTCTTT
once - TRBJ1-1 TRBV3-1/TRBV3-2 CASSHLAGVPTEAFF TGTGCCAGCAGCCATTTAGCGGGGGTTCCTACTGAAGCTTTCTTT
- - TRBJ1-1 TRBV19 CASSISGNTEAFF TGTGCCAGTAGTATATCAGGGAACACTGAAGCTTTCTTT
- TRBD1 TRBJ2-7 TRBV18 CASSPIFRDRSYEQYF TGTGCCAGCTCACCCATCTTTAGGGACAGATCCTACGAGCAGTACTTC
- - TRBJ2-2 TRBV6-1 CASSEAVGVGTGELFF TGTGCCAGCAGTGAAGCCGTCGGGGTTGGAACCGGGGAGCTGTTTTTT
- - TRBJ1-4 TRBV2 CASQTSQGGLFF TGTGCCAGTCAGACATCCCAGGGTGGACTGTTTTTT
- - TRBJ2-7 TRBV21-1 CASRGADLEQYF TGTGCCAGCAGGGGTGCGGATTTGGAGCAGTACTTC
- TRBD1 TRBJ1-2 TRBV10-1 CASSESGGYGYTF TGCGCCAGCAGCGAATCAGGGGGGTATGGCTACACCTTC
- - TRBJ1-2 TRBV30 CAWSVGQVKGGYTF TGTGCCTGGAGTGTAGGACAAGTGAAGGGTGGCTACACCTTC
- - TRBJ1-1 TRBV6-5 CASILNPRGYHEAFF TGTGCCAGCATACTCAACCCGAGAGGCTACCATGAAGCTTTCTTT
- - TRBJ1-1 TRBV5-1 CASSWSDMNTEAFF TGCGCCAGCAGCTGGTCGGACATGAACACTGAAGCTTTCTTT
- - TRBJ1-1 TRBV19 CASSMRNPRTEAFF TGTGCCAGTAGTATGAGGAACCCGAGGACTGAAGCTTTCTTT
- - TRBJ2-3 TRBV10-3 CAIQAGDTQYF TGTGCCATCCAAGCAGGAGATACGCAGTATTTT
once - TRBJ2-5 TRBV11-1 CASSPLGGRTQYF TGTGCCAGCAGCCCCCTAGGGGGACGGACCCAGTACTTC
- TRBD1 TRBJ1-4 TRBV11-2 CASSLGQGGEKLFF TGTGCCAGCAGCTTAGGACAGGGAGGCGAAAAACTGTTTTTT
- - TRBJ2-7 TRBV27 CASSWGPPGGGYEQYF TGTGCCAGCAGCTGGGGGCCCCCGGGCGGAGGCTACGAGCAGTACTTC
- TRBD1 TRBJ1-5 TRBV5-8 CASSLGLGTGDQPQHF TGTGCCAGCAGCTTGGGGCTCGGGACAGGGGATCAGCCCCAGCATTTT
- - TRBJ2-3 TRBV18 CASSGVASTDTQYF TGTGCCAGCTCCGGCGTAGCTAGCACAGATACGCAGTATTTT
- TRBD1 TRBJ1-1 TRBV5-6 CASSPTNRGLHLAEAFF TGTGCCAGCAGCCCCACAAACAGGGGGCTGCATTTGGCTGAAGCTTTCTTT
- TRBD2 TRBJ2-3 TRBV7-9 CASSFSGSPDTQYF TGTGCCAGCAGCTTCAGCGGGAGTCCAGATACGCAGTATTTT
- TRBD1 TRBJ1-1 TRBV3-1/TRBV3-2 CASSLTGQGREAFF TGTGCCAGCAGCCTTACTGGACAGGGCAGGGAAGCTTTCTTT
- - TRBJ1-3 TRBV4-2 CASSPPGGNTIYF TGTGCCAGCAGCCCCCCAGGAGGAAACACCATATATTTT